This passage covers 27 T cell receptor beta chains from one sample sequenced in a study of cytomegalovirus exposure and HLA in healthy donors. PCR employed 60 Vbeta and 13 Jbeta primers. Here immunoSEQ multiplex PCR was the method, and the copy in TCRdb shows in-frame clones only, minus some. The sample has about 150,000 clones; around 80% are singletons. What was sequenced was PBMCs. The receptors originated from a woman aged 30 to 39 in good health and CMV-seropositive.

This chain links TRBV6-5 with TRBJ2-7; tentatively, D is TRBD2 (6 bases). Germline CDR1 reads MNHEY; CDR2 reads SVGAGI. CDR3 length equals 13 residues. Trimming removed 8 bases at V and 4 bases at J, with 15 bases between. This CDR3 reads CASQRRGVYEQYF. The CDR3 nucleotides read TGTGCCAGCCAGAGGAGGGGAGTTTACGAGCAGTACTTC.

This clone occurred once. The rearrangement uses TRBV28 and TRBJ1-2; a possible D gene is TRBD1 (6 bases). Germline loops: CDR1 MDHEN, CDR2 SYDVKM. The V gene lost 6 bases and the J gene lost 4 bases, with 21 bases spanning the gap. The CDR3 length is 16 residues. Here the CDR3 DNA reads TGTGCCAGCAGCGGCTCGGGGGGGCAGCTCGCCTATGGCTACACCTTC. Its protein is CASSGSGGQLAYGYTF.

The V gene is TRBV2, the J gene TRBJ2-1, with 8 bases matching TRBD2. Germline values: CDR1 SNHLY, CDR2 FYNNEI. V lost 8 bases, J lost 4 bases, and 7 bases stayed unmatched. CDR3 length: 14 residues. CDR3 sequence (DNA): TGTGCCAGCCTAGGCACTAGCGGTTACAATGAGCAGTTCTTC. Translated: CASLGTSGYNEQFF.

The rearrangement joins TRBV2 to TRBJ1-1; no clear D. Germline CDR1 SNHLY, CDR2 FYNNEI. Trimming removed 8 bases from V and 4 bases from J, with 20 bases in between. The CDR3 spans 15 residues. Here the CDR3 DNA reads TGTGCCAGCGCTCCTCGGGTCTCCGGTGGCACTGAAGCTTTCTTT. Its protein is CASAPRVSGGTEAFF. The variable domain in full, with the rest retrieved from reference TRBV2 and TRBJ1-1, is EPEVTQTPSHQVTQMGQEVILRCVPISNHLYFYWYRQILGQKVEFLVSFYNNEISEKSEIFDDQFSVERPDGSNFTLKIRSTKLEDSAMYFCASAPRVSGGTEAFFGQGTRLTVV.

This CDR3 reads CASSQLRQGGTEAFF. CDR3 coding DNA: TGCGCCAGCAGCCAACTCCGACAGGGAGGCACTGAAGCTTTCTTT. The chain uses TRBV4-1 and TRBJ1-1; 7 nucleotides agree with TRBD1. J lost 4 bases, V lost 2 bases, and 7 bases had no gene match. CDR1 and CDR2 from the germline V gene are MGHRA and YSYEKL. This CDR3 has 15 residues.

The chain couples TRBV6-4 to TRBJ2-1; tentatively, D is TRBD2 (7 bases). V lost 6 bases to trimming and J lost 7 bases, with 10 bases between them. This CDR3 comprises 12 residues. Germline CDR1 reads MRHNA; CDR2 reads SNTAGT. This CDR3 is CASRGRGNEQFF. CDR3 DNA: TGTGCCAGCAGGGGGAGGGGGAATGAGCAGTTCTTC.

The rearrangement uses TRBV18 and TRBJ2-7; 11 positions match TRBD1. The germline V gene encodes CDR1 KGHSH and CDR2 LQKENI. The V segment lost 6 bases and the J segment 7 bases; nucleotides outside the gene matches: 14. This CDR3 comprises 16 residues. The CDR3 DNA sequence: TGTGCCAGCTCCCTTTGGCAGGGGACAGGGGGTTCTGAGCAGTACTTC. Translating it yields CASSLWQGTGGSEQYF.

V is TRBV27 and J is TRBJ2-7; TRBD2 matches 11 bases. The V gene's germline CDR1 is MNHEY and CDR2 SMNVEV (reference sequence). V lost 6 bases to trimming and J lost 3 bases; unmatched junction nucleotides: 7. This CDR3 is 15 amino acids long. The chain's CDR3 is CASRGGLADVYEQYF. Written as DNA, the CDR3 is TGTGCCAGCAGGGGGGGACTAGCGGACGTCTACGAGCAGTACTTC.

The chain has TRBV6-1 and TRBJ2-1; D ambiguous. The V and J ends lost 5 bases and 3 bases respectively, with 8 bases between them. This CDR3 spans 13 amino acids. CDR1 is MNHNS, CDR2 SASEGT, per germline. The CDR3 DNA reads TGTGCCAGCAGTCTTACAAGCTACAATGAGCAGTTCTTC. This gives the protein CASSLTSYNEQFF.

The sample holds a few counts of this clone. The chain uses TRBV19 and TRBJ2-7; 8 bases align to TRBD1. J gave up 3 bases and V 5 bases, and 6 bases lay outside the gene matches. Germline lookup yields CDR1 LNHDA and CDR2 SQIVND (reference sequence). The CDR3 contains 14 residues. For the CDR3, the DNA is TGTGCCAGTAGTTACCGGGACAGGAGCTACGAGCAGTACTTC. Translating it yields CASSYRDRSYEQYF. The full variable domain, its missing parts supplied by reference TRBV19 and TRBJ2-7, is DGGITQSPKYLFRKEGQNVTLSCEQNLNHDAMYWYRQDPGQGLRLIYYSQIVNDFQKGDIAEGYSVSREKKESFPLTVTSAQKNPTAFYLCASSYRDRSYEQYFGPGTRLTVT.

V gene TRBV5-4 combines with J gene TRBJ2-6, with 7 bases lining up with TRBD1. This CDR3 is built from 17 residues. Germline V CDR1 and CDR2: SGHNT, YYREEE (reference sequence). V lost 5 bases, J lost 0 bases, and 8 bases stayed unmatched. The CDR3 DNA reads TGTGCCAGCAGGGTGGGACAGTTGAGCTCTGGGGCCAACGTCCTGACTTTC. Protein: CASRVGQLSSGANVLTF. The variable domain in full, completed from reference TRBV5-4 and TRBJ2-6, reads ETGVTQSPTHLIKTRGQQVTLRCSSQSGHNTVSWYQQALGQGPQFIFQYYREEENGRGNFPPRFSGLQFPNYSSELNVNALELDDSALYLCASRVGQLSSGANVLTFGAGSRLTVL.

The chain has TRBV7-8 and TRBJ2-7, with a tentative D call TRBD2 (6 bases). Germline V gene sequence: CDR1 SGHVS, CDR2 FQNEAQ. V lost 1 base and J lost 0, with 13 bases in between. The CDR3 spans 16 residues. Written as DNA, the CDR3 is TGTGCCAGCAGCTTAGAATCTAGCGTCTACTCCTACGAGCAGTACTTC. This sequence encodes CASSLESSVYSYEQYF.

This clone occurred once. This chain links TRBV28 with TRBJ1-4, with D hard to call. Germline V gene sequence: CDR1 MDHEN, CDR2 SYDVKM. This CDR3 is built from 13 residues. V was trimmed by 2 bases and J by 3 bases, leaving 4 bases between them. This chain's CDR3 is CASSLVANEKLFF. The CDR3 nucleotides are TGTGCCAGCAGTTTAGTAGCTAATGAAAAACTGTTTTTT. Based on the CDR3 plus reference TRBV28 and TRBJ1-4, the full variable domain is DVKVTQSSRYLVKRTGEKVFLECVQDMDHENMFWYRQDPGLGLRLIYFSYDVKMKEKGDIPEGYSVSREKKERFSLILESASTNQTSMYLCASSLVANEKLFFGSGTQLSVL.

The V and J genes are TRBV28 and TRBJ1-5; D possibly corresponds to TRBD1 (5 bases). V lost 8 bases, J lost 4 bases, and 15 bases lay in between. CDR1 is MDHEN and CDR2 is SYDVKM in the germline V gene. This CDR3 is 14 amino acids long. The chain's CDR3 is CASGPGGRNQPQHF. CDR3 bases: TGTGCCAGCGGCCCCGGGGGACGGAATCAGCCCCAGCATTTT.

The count of this clone is one. The chain carries TRBV30 and TRBJ2-7; 9 nucleotides agree with TRBD1. CDR3 length equals 13 residues. The V segment lost 3 bases and the J segment 2 bases; nucleotides outside the gene matches: 2. CDR1 and CDR2 (germline): GTSNPN, SVGIG (reference sequence). The CDR3 nucleotides read TGTGCCTGGAGCCGGGACAGGGCCTACGAGCAGTACTTC. Its translation is CAWSRDRAYEQYF.

The chain has TRBV27 and TRBJ1-2; D gene unclear. The CDR3 runs to 12 residues. V lost 6 bases and J lost 5, with 10 bases in between. The germline CDR1 and CDR2 sequences are MNHEY and SMNVEV (reference sequence). CDR3 in DNA: TGTGCCAGCAGAAGGGAGGATTATGGCTACACCTTC. Residues: CASRREDYGYTF.

The V and J genes are TRBV6-5 and TRBJ2-1; D ambiguous. Trimming removed 2 bases from V and 9 bases from J, with 8 bases in between. CDR3 length: 12 amino acids. Per the germline V gene, CDR1 is MNHEY and CDR2 is SVGAGI. CDR3 nucleotides: TGTGCCAGCAGTTACAGGAGCACTGAGCAGTTCTTC. The encoded protein is CASSYRSTEQFF.

The V gene is TRBV5-6, the J gene TRBJ1-4; 9 nucleotides align to TRBD1. Germline V gives CDR1 SGHDT, CDR2 YYEEEE. The CDR3 runs 13 residues. V lost 6 bases, J lost 6 bases, and 3 bases stayed unmatched. In DNA form, the CDR3 reads TGTGCCAGCACGGACAGGGGAGATGAAAAACTGTTTTTT. Its translation: CASTDRGDEKLFF.

The chain combines TRBV5-1 with TRBJ2-3, with D perhaps TRBD1 (6 bases). The germline V gene encodes CDR1 SGHRS and CDR2 YFSETQ. The V and J ends lost 4 bases and 13 bases respectively, with 19 bases between them. CDR3 length equals 13 residues. The CDR3 nucleotides are TGCGCCAGCAGCGCGATACAGGGAACCCCGAAGTATTTT. It is translated as CASSAIQGTPKYF.

The chain combines TRBV29-1 with TRBJ1-3; D is undetermined. Between the trimmed V and J ends, which lost 4 bases and 3 bases, there was a span of 10 bases. The CDR3 runs to 13 residues. The V gene's germline CDR1 is SQVTM and CDR2 ANQGSEA. The chain's CDR3 is CSVGVGVGNTIYF. For the CDR3, the DNA is TGCAGCGTTGGGGTGGGAGTTGGAAACACCATATATTTT. Full variable domain (outside the CDR3, taken from reference TRBV29-1 and TRBJ1-3): SAVISQKPSRDICQRGTSLTIQCQVDSQVTMMFWYRQQPGQSLTLIATANQGSEATYESGFVIDKFPISRPNLTFSTLTVSNMSPEDSSIYLCSVGVGVGNTIYFGEGSWLTVV.

V is TRBV4-1 and J is TRBJ2-1; 10 nucleotides align to TRBD2. Germline CDR1 reads MGHRA; CDR2 reads YSYEKL. V dropped 1 base and J dropped 8; count of bases not matched to a gene: 5. The CDR3 totals 15 residues. In DNA form, the CDR3 reads TGCGCCAGCAGCCAAGTTAGCGGGAGGATGGATGAGCAGTTCTTC. Translation gives CASSQVSGRMDEQFF.

The table lists this clone with many counts. The chain employs TRBV4-1 and TRBJ2-6; D unclear. Trimming left V 0 bases short and J 2 bases short, with 8 bases between. The CDR3 has 16 amino acids. The germline gives CDR1 MGHRA, CDR2 YSYEKL. CDR3 in DNA: TGCGCCAGCAGCCAAGATTACACCACTGGGGCCAACGTCCTGACTTTC. It encodes CASSQDYTTGANVLTF.

V and J are TRBV28 and TRBJ2-3, with 8 bases identical to TRBD2. The CDR3 covers 15 residues. CDR1 and CDR2 (germline): MDHEN, SYDVKM. The trim removed 8 bases at V and 3 bases at J, leaving 10 bases unmatched. DNA of the CDR3: TGTGCCAGCCTCTCAAGCCGGGAGGGAACAGATACGCAGTATTTT. Encoded protein: CASLSSREGTDTQYF.

V gene TRBV25-1 combines with J gene TRBJ2-7; 9 bases agree with TRBD2. Germline V CDR1 and CDR2: MGHDK, SYGVNS. The J segment lost 3 bases and the V segment lost 5 bases, leaving 5 bases of the junction unmatched. The CDR3 extends over 14 amino acids. CDR3 bases: TGTGCCAGCAGTAAGACTAGCGGTAGCTACGAGCAGTACTTC. Translation: CASSKTSGSYEQYF.

Only a few counts were recorded for this clone. J is TRBJ2-1 and V is TRBV18; the D gene is possibly TRBD1 (6 bases). V dropped 0 bases and J dropped 6 bases, with 12 bases sitting between them. The germline gives CDR1 KGHSH, CDR2 LQKENI. CDR3 length: 15 residues. CDR3 sequence (DNA): TGTGCCAGCTCACCACCCAACAGGGTGGGCAATGAGCAGTTCTTC. Its translation is CASSPPNRVGNEQFF.

In its sample, this clone was seen a few times. The chain is built from TRBV9 and TRBJ1-4; perhaps TRBD1 as D (6 bases). This CDR3 is 14 amino acids long. Trimming left V 0 bases short and J 4 bases short, with 7 bases between. Germline lookup yields CDR1 SGDLS and CDR2 YYNGEE. CDR3 sequence (DNA): TGTGCCAGCAGCGTAGGACAGGATAATGAAAAACTGTTTTTT. Translation gives CASSVGQDNEKLFF.

The chain recombines TRBV28 with TRBJ2-1; 15 bases are a match to TRBD2. Germline V gene lookup returns CDR1 MDHEN and CDR2 SYDVKM. The CDR3 extends over 17 amino acids. The V and J ends lost 6 bases and 4 bases, in that order; junction bases with no gene match: 7. Written as DNA, the CDR3 is TGTGCCAGCAGCCGTCCCGGGACTAGCGGGGGGTACAATGAGCAGTTCTTC. As protein: CASSRPGTSGGYNEQFF.